This T cell receptor beta chain comes out of a study of T cells after yellow fever vaccination. V shed 5 bases and J shed 5 bases, with 12 bases lying between them. The CDR3 is 13 residues long. The germline V gene encodes CDR1 KGHSH and CDR2 LQKENI. TCRdb independently ran MiXCR on the 5' RACE reads; one entry per CDR3 protein. The sample consists of 100,000 to 150,000 distinct CDR3 sequences, roughly 9% of them appearing once. Sequenced material: CD8+ T cells sorted from PBMCs, taken on the day of the yellow fever booster vaccination. The rearrangement uses TRBV18 and TRBJ2-5, with D unresolved. This TCR derives from a man between 18 and 29 years old who received the YFV17D yellow fever vaccine. The CDR3 coding sequence is TGTGCCAGCTCAAAGCCCGGGTCGGAGACCCAGTACTTC. This gives the protein CASSKPGSETQYF.